This T cell receptor (beta chain) was sequenced during a study of T cells after posttransplantation cyclophosphamide. General observations from the study: Later post-transplant blood repertoires were often dominated by donor CD8+ memory clones. Recipient CMV seropositivity and CMV reactivation strongly tracked TRB clonality.

This clone was seen ten or more times. The antigen is undetermined. The germline V gene encodes CDR1 SGHRS and CDR2 YFSETQ. V lost 4 bases and J lost 10; bases outside the gene matches: 3. The CDR3 covers 11 residues. The protocol was immunoSEQ multiplex PCR, while the TCRdb copy is restricted to in-frame clones and leaves out a portion. Singletons are absent from the sample, which has 40,000 to 45,000 clones. The related graft donor's blood sample was taken on the day of bone marrow donation. Sequenced: PBMCs. The chain recombines TRBV5-1 with TRBJ1-1, with 8 bases aligning to TRBD1. The TCR comes from a man in his forties in good health, CMV-negative, and a related stem cell transplant donor. DNA for the CDR3: TGCGCCAGCAGCAAAGGACAGGGAGCTTTCTTT. Translated, it gives CASSKGQGAFF.